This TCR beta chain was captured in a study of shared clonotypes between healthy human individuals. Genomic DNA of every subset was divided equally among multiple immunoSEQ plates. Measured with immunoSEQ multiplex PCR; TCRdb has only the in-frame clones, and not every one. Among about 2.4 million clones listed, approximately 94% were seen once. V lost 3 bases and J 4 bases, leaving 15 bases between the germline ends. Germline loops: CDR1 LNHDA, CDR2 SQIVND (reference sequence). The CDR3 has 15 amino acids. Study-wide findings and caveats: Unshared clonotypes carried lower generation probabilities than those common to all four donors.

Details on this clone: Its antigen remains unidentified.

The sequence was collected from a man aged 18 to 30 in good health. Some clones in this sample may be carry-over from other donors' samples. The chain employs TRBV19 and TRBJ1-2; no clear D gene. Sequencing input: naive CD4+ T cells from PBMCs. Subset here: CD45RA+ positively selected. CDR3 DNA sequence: TGTGCCAGTAGTATCCAGGCTGTATTGTTCTATGGCTACACCTTC. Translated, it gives CASSIQAVLFYGYTF.